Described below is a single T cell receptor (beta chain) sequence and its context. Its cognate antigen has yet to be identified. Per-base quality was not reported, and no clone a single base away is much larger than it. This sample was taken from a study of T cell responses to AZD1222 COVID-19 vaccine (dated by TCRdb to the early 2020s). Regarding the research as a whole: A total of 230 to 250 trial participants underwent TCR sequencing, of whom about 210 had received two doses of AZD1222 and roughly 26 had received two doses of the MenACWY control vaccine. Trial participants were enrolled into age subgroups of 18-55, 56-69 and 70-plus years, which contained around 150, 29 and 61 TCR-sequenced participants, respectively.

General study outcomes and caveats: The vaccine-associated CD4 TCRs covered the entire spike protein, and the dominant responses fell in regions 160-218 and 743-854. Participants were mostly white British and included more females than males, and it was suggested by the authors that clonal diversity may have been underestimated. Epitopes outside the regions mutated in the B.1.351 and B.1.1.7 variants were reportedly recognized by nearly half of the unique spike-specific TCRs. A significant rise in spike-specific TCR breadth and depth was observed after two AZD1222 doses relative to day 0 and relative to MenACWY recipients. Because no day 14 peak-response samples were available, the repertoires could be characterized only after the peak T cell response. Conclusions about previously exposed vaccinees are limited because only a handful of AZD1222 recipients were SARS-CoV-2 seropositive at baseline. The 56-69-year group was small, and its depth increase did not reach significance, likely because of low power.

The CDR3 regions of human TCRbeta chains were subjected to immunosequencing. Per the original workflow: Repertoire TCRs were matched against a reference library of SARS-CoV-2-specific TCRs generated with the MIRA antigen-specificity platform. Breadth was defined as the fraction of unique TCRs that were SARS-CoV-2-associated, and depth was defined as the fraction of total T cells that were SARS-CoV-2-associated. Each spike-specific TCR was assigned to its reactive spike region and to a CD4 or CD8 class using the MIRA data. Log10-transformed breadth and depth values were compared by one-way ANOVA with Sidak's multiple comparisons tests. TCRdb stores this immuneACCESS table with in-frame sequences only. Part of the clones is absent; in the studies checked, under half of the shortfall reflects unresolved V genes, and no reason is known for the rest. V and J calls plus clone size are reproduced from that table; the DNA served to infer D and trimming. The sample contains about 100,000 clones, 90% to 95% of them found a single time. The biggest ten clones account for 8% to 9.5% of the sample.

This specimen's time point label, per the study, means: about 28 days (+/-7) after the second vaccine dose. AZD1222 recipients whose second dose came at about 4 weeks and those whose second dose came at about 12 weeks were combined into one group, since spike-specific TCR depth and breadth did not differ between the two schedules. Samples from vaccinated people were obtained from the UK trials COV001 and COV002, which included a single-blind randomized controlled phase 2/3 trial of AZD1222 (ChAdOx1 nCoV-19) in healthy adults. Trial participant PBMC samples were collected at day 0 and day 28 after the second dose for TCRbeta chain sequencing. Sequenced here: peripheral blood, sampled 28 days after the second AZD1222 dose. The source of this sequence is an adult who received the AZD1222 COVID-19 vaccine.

The DNA sequence is as follows: TGTGCCACCTCAAGACAGTTCAATCAGCCCCAGCATTTT. Translated, it reads CATSRQFNQPQHF. This receptor chain uses TRBV19 and TRBJ1-5; matching of 5 bases hints at TRBD1 as the D gene. Measured from the cysteine to the phenylalanine, the CDR3 is 13 residues long. The only DNA kept is the CDR3, 39 bases in frame from the first base. CDR1 and CDR2 were assigned from the germline V gene (reference sequence) as LNHDA and SQIVND. The junction shows trimming of 10 bases on V and 3 bases on J, plus 13 bases between the germline ends. The full variable domain, with segments outside the CDR3 supplied by the reference TRBV19 and TRBJ1-5 proteins, appears as DGGITQSPKYLFRKEGQNVTLSCEQNLNHDAMYWYRQDPGQGLRLIYYSQIVNDFQKGDIAEGYSVSREKKESFPLTVTSAQKNPTAFYLCATSRQFNQPQHFGDGTRLSIL.